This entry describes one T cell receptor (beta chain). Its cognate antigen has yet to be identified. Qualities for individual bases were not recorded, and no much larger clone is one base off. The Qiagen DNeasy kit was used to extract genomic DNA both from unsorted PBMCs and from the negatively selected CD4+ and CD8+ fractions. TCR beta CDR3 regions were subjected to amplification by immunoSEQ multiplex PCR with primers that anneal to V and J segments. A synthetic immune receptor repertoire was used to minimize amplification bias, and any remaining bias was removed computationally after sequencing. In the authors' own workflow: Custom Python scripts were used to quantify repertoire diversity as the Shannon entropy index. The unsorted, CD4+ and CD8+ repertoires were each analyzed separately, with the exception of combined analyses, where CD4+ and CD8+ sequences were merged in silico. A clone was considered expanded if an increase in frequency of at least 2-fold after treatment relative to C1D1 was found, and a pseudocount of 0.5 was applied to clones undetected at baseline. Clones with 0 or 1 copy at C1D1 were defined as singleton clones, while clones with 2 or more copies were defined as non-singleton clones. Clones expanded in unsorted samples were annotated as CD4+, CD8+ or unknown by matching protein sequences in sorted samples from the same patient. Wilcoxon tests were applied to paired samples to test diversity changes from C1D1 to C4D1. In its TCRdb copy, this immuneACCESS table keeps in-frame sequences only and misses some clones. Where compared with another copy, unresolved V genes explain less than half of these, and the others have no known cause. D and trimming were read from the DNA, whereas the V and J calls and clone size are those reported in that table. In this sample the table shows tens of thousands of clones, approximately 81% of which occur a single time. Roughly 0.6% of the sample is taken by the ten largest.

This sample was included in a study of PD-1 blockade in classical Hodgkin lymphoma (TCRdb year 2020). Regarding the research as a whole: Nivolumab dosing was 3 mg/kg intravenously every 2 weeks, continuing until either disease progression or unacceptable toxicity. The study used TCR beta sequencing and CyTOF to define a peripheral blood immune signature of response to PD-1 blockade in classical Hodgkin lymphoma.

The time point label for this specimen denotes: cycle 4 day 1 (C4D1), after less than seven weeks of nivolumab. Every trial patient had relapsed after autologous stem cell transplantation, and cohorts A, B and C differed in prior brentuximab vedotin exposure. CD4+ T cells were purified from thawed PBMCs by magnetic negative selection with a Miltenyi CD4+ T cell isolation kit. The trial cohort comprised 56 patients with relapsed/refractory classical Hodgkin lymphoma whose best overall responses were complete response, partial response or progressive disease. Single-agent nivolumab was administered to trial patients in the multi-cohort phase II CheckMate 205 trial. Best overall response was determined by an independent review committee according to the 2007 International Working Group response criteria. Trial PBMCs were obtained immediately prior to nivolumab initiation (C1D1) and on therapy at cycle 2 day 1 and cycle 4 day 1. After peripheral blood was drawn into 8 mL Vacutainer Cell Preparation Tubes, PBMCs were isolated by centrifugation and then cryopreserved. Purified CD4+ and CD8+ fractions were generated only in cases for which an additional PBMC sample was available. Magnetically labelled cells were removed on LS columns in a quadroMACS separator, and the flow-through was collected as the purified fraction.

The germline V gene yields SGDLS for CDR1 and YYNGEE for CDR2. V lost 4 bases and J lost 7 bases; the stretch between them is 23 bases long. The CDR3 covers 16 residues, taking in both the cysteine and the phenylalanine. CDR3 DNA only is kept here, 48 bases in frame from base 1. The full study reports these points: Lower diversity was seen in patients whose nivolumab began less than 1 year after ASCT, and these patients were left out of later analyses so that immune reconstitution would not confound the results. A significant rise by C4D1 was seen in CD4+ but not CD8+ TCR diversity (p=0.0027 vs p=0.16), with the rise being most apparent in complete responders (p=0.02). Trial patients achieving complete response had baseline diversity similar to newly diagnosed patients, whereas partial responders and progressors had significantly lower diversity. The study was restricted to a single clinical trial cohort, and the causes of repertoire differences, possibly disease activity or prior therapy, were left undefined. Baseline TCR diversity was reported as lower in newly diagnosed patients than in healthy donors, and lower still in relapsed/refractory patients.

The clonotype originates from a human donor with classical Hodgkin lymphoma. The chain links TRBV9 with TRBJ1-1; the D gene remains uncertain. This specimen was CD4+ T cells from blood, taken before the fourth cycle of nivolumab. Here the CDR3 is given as CASSSQGSALLGEAFF. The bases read TGTGCCAGCAGCTCACAAGGATCGGCACTTTTGGGTGAAGCTTTCTTT.